The T cell receptor (beta chain) under discussion was sequenced for a study of CD8+ T cells in alopecia areata. Study-level information: The study gave treated patients oral tofacitinib at 5 to 10 mg twice daily. Overall study results and limits: Only one nonresponder was present, which leaves the link between baseline CD8+ expansion and response uncertain. Clonality in the scalp and expanded CD8+ clones ranked among the top 100 were significantly decreased by tofacitinib.

Once RNA had been extracted, it was reverse transcribed into cDNA to act as the sequencing template. Method: immunoSEQ multiplex PCR; TCRdb's copy keeps in-frame clones and lacks some. The sample shows some 160,000 clones, 50% to 70% of them seen only once. Germline loops: CDR1 LGHNA, CDR2 YNFKEQ. V was cut by 6 bases and J by 5 bases, with 13 bases left in between. The CDR3 is 13 amino acids. The treatment is: oral pan-JAK inhibitor, 5-10 mg twice daily. In this sample, this clone turned up many times. Its antigen is still unknown. The chain recombines TRBV4-2 with TRBJ2-5; D possibly corresponds to TRBD2 (5 bases). Sequencing used CD4+ T cells sorted from blood, obtained at week 4, from a patient treated with tofacitinib. The clonotype was recovered from a human donor with alopecia areata. This CDR3 reads CASSATRVETQYF. The DNA for the CDR3 is TGTGCCAGCAGTGCCACTAGGGTGGAGACCCAGTACTTC.